The 10 T cell receptor beta chains below all came from one sample that was sequenced in a study of blood T cell repertoires in COVID-19. Repertoires were generated with immunoSEQ multiplex PCR, while TCRdb's copy carries only in-frame clones and drops some. The sample consists of roughly 360,000 clones, roughly 86% of them appearing once. Sequencing was done on a sample of peripheral blood. All receptors come from a human donor with acute or convalescent COVID-19. The donor label of this sample is uncertain.

The chain has TRBV5-1 and TRBJ2-4; 7 bases match TRBD1. CDR1 is SGHRS and CDR2 is YFSETQ in the germline V gene. V shed 4 bases, J shed 4 bases, and the junction held 5 bases outside the gene matches. The CDR3 totals 14 residues. The CDR3 region is CASSRDSGKNIQYF. The CDR3 DNA sequence: TGCGCCAGCAGCCGGGACAGTGGGAAAAACATTCAGTACTTC.

This clone was seen once. CDR3 protein: CASSPFVAGDKPNEQFF. The CDR3 nucleotides are TGTGCCAGCTCACCCTTCGTCGCGGGAGACAAACCTAATGAGCAGTTCTTC. This chain uses TRBV18 with TRBJ2-1, with TRBD2 matching over 7 bases. In germline, CDR1 is KGHSH, CDR2 LQKENI. Trimming cost V 3 bases and J 7 bases; bases outside gene matches: 15. This CDR3 has 17 amino acids.

The genes are TRBV2 and TRBJ1-2, with 7 positions matching TRBD1. This CDR3 region has 13 residues. J was trimmed by 2 bases and V by 5 bases; bases with no gene match: 2. Germline V gene sequence: CDR1 SNHLY, CDR2 FYNNEI. In DNA, the CDR3 is TGTGCCAGCAGTCGGGACAGCAACTATGGCTACACCTTC. It specifies CASSRDSNYGYTF.

The chain carries TRBV3-1 (or the pseudogene TRBV3-2) and TRBJ1-3; TRBD1 is a possible D gene (6 bases). Trimming left V 3 bases short and J 0 bases short, with 12 bases between. Germline assignment: CDR1 LGHDT and CDR2 YNNKEL (reference sequence). The CDR3 is 16 amino acids. As DNA, the CDR3 is TGTGCCAGCAGCCAGGCAGGGGTTACCTCTGGAAACACCATATATTTT. Protein product: CASSQAGVTSGNTIYF.

The CDR3 nucleotides read TGTGCCAGCAGCCGCGGGACTAGCGGGGGGACCGGAGAGACCCAGTACTTC. It yields the protein CASSRGTSGGTGETQYF. V is TRBV7-2 and J is TRBJ2-5, with 15 bases lining up with TRBD2. Losses at the gene ends were 5 bases for V and 4 bases for J; bases not matched to a gene: 8. CDR1 and CDR2 from the germline V gene are SGHTA and FQGNSA. The CDR3 has 17 residues.

This CDR3 reads CASSLLTGGAIQYF. DNA of the CDR3: TGTGCCAGCAGCTTATTAACAGGGGGCGCGATCCAGTACTTC. This chain joins TRBV11-2 and TRBJ2-5, with 9 bases identical to TRBD1. CDR1 SGHAT and CDR2 FQNNGV come from the germline V gene. The CDR3 has 14 amino acids. V shed 2 bases and J 10 bases; nucleotides not matched to a gene: 8.

This sequence joins TRBV6-6 and TRBJ1-6; perhaps TRBD1 as D (6 bases). CDR1 MNHNY and CDR2 SVGAGI come from the germline V gene (reference sequence). The CDR3 totals 13 residues. V was trimmed by 8 bases and J by 9 bases, leaving 14 bases between them. The CDR3, as DNA: TGTGCCAGCGCCCGGGACATGACTTCACCCCTCCACTTT. Translation gives CASARDMTSPLHF.

The chain joins TRBV12-5 to TRBJ1-5, with D tentatively TRBD1 (5 bases). V lost 6 bases and J lost 6, with 15 bases in between. CDR1 and CDR2 from the germline V gene are LGHNT and FRNRAP. The CDR3 consists of 14 residues. In DNA, the CDR3 is TGTGCTAGTGGCCCCCAGGGTTCGAGTCAGCCCCAGCATTTT. Translating gives CASGPQGSSQPQHF.

This chain uses TRBV4-2 with TRBJ2-7, with D uncertain. This CDR3 has 16 amino acids. Trimming removed 0 bases from V and 0 bases from J, with 12 bases in between. CDR1 is LGHNA and CDR2 is YNFKEQ in the germline V gene. CDR3 bases: TGTGCCAGCAGCCAAGATTCACAACGATACTCCTACGAGCAGTACTTC. This encodes CASSQDSQRYSYEQYF.

The rearrangement joins TRBV6-5 to TRBJ2-1; no reliable D call. Trimming took off 4 bases at V and 6 bases at J, with 16 bases between the two ends. Germline V lookup: CDR1 MNHEY, CDR2 SVGAGI. The CDR3 has 15 amino acids. In nucleotides, the CDR3 is TGTGCCAGCAGTTCGATAGGCTCGGGTGGCAATGAGCAGTTCTTC. As protein: CASSSIGSGGNEQFF.